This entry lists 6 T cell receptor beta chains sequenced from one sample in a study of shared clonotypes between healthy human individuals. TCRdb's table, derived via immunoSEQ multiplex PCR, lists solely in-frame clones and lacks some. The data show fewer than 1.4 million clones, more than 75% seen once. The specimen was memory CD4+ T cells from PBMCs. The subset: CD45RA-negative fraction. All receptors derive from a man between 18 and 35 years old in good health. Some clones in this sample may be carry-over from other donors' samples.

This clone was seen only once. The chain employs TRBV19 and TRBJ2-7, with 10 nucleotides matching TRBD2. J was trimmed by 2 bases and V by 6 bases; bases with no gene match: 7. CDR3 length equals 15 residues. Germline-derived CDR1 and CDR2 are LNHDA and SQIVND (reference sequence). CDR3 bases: TGTGCCAGTAGACTAGCGGGACCCCCTACCTACGAGCAGTACTTC. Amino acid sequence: CASRLAGPPTYEQYF.

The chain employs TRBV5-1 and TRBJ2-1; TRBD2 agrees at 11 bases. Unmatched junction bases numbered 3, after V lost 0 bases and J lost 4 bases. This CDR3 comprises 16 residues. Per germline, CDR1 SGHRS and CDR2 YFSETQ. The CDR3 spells CASSLVAGGNYNEQFF. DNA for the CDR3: TGCGCCAGCAGCTTGGTAGCGGGAGGGAATTACAATGAGCAGTTCTTC.

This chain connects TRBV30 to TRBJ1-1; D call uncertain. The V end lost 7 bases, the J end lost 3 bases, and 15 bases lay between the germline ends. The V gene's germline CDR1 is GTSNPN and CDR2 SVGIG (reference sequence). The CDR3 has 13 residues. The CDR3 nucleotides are TGTGCCTCCGACCGGGCGCGGGACACTGAAGCTTTCTTT. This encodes CASDRARDTEAFF.

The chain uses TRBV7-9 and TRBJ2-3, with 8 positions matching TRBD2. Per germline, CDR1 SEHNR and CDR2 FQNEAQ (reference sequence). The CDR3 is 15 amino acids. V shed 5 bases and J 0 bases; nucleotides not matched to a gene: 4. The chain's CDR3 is CASSRASGSTDTQYF. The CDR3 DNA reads TGTGCCAGCAGCAGGGCTAGCGGGAGCACAGATACGCAGTATTTT.

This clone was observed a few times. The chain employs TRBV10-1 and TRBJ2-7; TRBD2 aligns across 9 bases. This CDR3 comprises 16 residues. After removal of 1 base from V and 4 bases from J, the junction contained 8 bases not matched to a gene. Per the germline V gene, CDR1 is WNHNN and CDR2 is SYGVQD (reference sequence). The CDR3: CASSELGTSGFYEQYF. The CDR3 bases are TGCGCCAGCAGTGAGTTAGGCACTAGCGGGTTTTACGAGCAGTACTTC.

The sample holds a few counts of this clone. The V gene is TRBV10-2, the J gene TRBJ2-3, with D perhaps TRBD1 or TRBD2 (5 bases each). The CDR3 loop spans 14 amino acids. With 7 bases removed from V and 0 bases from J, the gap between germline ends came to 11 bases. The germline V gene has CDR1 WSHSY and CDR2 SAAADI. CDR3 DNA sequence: TGCGCCAGCAATGGGGCGGGCAGCACAGATACGCAGTATTTT. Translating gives CASNGAGSTDTQYF.